The 4 T cell receptor beta chains below come from one sample, sequenced in a study of cytomegalovirus exposure and HLA in healthy donors. 60 Vbeta and 13 Jbeta primers were used in PCR. Profiled with immunoSEQ multiplex PCR; TCRdb holds only in-frame clones, not every one. The data contain 150,000 to 200,000 clones, around 87% of them singletons. Sequenced sample: PBMCs. These receptors originate from a woman between 18 and 29 years old in good health and CMV-seronegative.

The chain is built from TRBV9 and TRBJ2-3; D perhaps matches TRBD2 (6 bases). This CDR3 has 17 amino acids. Germline loops: CDR1 SGDLS, CDR2 YYNGEE. V was clipped by 4 bases and J by 5 bases, with 23 bases between them. The CDR3 spells CASSTEDGTPLGDTQYF. The DNA of the CDR3 is TGTGCCAGCAGCACCGAAGACGGGACTCCCCTGGGAGATACGCAGTATTTT. Complete variable domain (other parts from reference TRBV9 and TRBJ2-3): DSGVTQTPKHLITATGQRVTLRCSPRSGDLSVYWYQQSLDQGLQFLIQYYNGEERAKGNILERFSAQQFPDLHSELNLSSLELGDSALYFCASSTEDGTPLGDTQYFGPGTRLTVL.

This chain links TRBV5-1 with TRBJ1-2; 9 nucleotides align to TRBD1. The CDR3 totals 18 residues. Trimming removed 0 bases from V and 7 bases from J; junction bases left unmatched: 16. CDR1 is SGHRS, CDR2 YFSETQ, per germline. The CDR3 DNA sequence: TGCGCCAGCAGCTTGGCCCCGGACAGGGGCCCAGAAATGGGTGGCTACACCTTC. It encodes CASSLAPDRGPEMGGYTF.

This clone was observed a few times. The chain is built from TRBV4-2 and TRBJ2-7, with 11 bases fitting TRBD2. The CDR3 is made up of 16 amino acids. Per the germline V gene, CDR1 is LGHNA and CDR2 is YNFKEQ. V dropped 1 base and J dropped 5; count of bases not matched to a gene: 7. CDR3 bases: TGTGCCAGCAGCCAAGTCGCGACTAGCGGGAACCACGAGCAGTACTTC. It codes for CASSQVATSGNHEQYF.

The rearrangement joins TRBV25-1 to TRBJ1-1; unclear D gene. V was trimmed by 9 bases and J by 4 bases, leaving 15 bases between them. Germline V gives CDR1 MGHDK, CDR2 SYGVNS. The CDR3 is 13 amino acids. CDR3 in DNA: TGTGCCAGTCCAGACGGGAAACCCACTGAAGCTTTCTTT. Its protein product is CASPDGKPTEAFF. Full variable domain (rest looked up from reference TRBV25-1 and TRBJ1-1): EADIYQTPRYLVIGTGKKITLECSQTMGHDKMYWYQQDPGMELHLIHYSYGVNSTEKGDLSSESTVSRIRTEHFPLTLESARPSHTSQYLCASPDGKPTEAFFGQGTRLTVV.